What follows are 20 T cell receptor beta chains derived from one specimen sequenced in a study of OX40 agonist ivuxolimab in advanced cancers. Profiling relied on immunoSEQ multiplex PCR, and the TCRdb table lists in-frame clones only, not all of them. This table has some 98,000 clones, 90% to 95% appearing once. This material consisted of CD4+ or CD8+ T cells sorted from blood, taken in a trial of the OX40 agonist ivuxolimab. All receptors derive from an adult with an advanced solid tumor such as melanoma, head and neck, liver or kidney cancer.

J is TRBJ1-3 and V is TRBV9; the D gene is possibly TRBD1 (5 bases). Trimming left V 3 bases short and J 0 bases short, with 16 bases between. CDR3 length: 17 amino acids. CDR1 is SGDLS and CDR2 is YYNGEE in the germline V gene. CDR3 in amino acids: CASSARDGIISGNTIYF. The DNA for the CDR3 is TGTGCCAGCAGCGCCCGGGACGGGATCATCTCTGGAAACACCATATATTTT.

The chain couples TRBV19 to TRBJ2-1; a weak D match, TRBD2 (7 bases). Germline-derived CDR1 and CDR2 are LNHDA and SQIVND (reference sequence). The length of the CDR3 is 15 residues. The ends were cut back, 9 bases at V and 9 bases at J, with 24 bases in the middle. The CDR3 here is CASSSRGRGNVEQFF. CDR3 DNA sequence: TGTGCCAGCTCCTCCCGGGGGCGGGGGAACGTTGAGCAGTTCTTC.

This rearrangement joins TRBV28 to TRBJ1-2; D remains ambiguous. Germline V gene lookup returns CDR1 MDHEN and CDR2 SYDVKM. Trimming took 3 bases from V and 2 from J, leaving 16 bases between them. The CDR3 loop spans 16 amino acids. CDR3 protein: CASSLTYSSTNYGYTF. CDR3 DNA: TGTGCCAGCAGTTTGACTTACAGCTCTACCAACTATGGCTACACCTTC.

V is TRBV6-1 and J is TRBJ1-2, with no clear D. With 5 bases removed from V and 1 base from J, the gap between germline ends came to 8 bases. The germline V gene has CDR1 MNHNS and CDR2 SASEGT. CDR3 length equals 13 residues. Here the CDR3 reads CASSWEFNYGYTF. The CDR3 DNA sequence: TGTGCCAGCAGTTGGGAGTTTAACTATGGCTACACCTTC.

This chain connects TRBV6-1 to TRBJ1-5, with D unclear. The CDR3 loop spans 12 amino acids. The V end was cut by 4 bases, the J end by 5 bases, with 6 bases between. Germline V gene data show CDR1 as MNHNS and CDR2 as SASEGT. The CDR3 loop reads CASSGGYQPQHF. The CDR3 nucleotides are TGTGCCAGCAGTGGAGGTTATCAGCCCCAGCATTTT.

The chain uses TRBV5-1 and TRBJ2-1; D not certain. Trimming removed 6 bases at V and 4 bases at J, with 5 bases between. CDR1 and CDR2 (germline): SGHRS, YFSETQ. This CDR3 region has 11 residues. CDR3 in amino acids: CASTTYNEQFF. CDR3 in DNA: TGCGCCAGCACGACTTACAATGAGCAGTTCTTC.

The gene calls are TRBV6-4 and TRBJ1-2, with 9 bases fitting TRBD1. Unmatched junction bases numbered 4, after V lost 7 bases and J lost 4 bases. Germline assignment: CDR1 MRHNA and CDR2 SNTAGT. This CDR3 comprises 13 residues. CDR3 residues: CASNPTGGYGYTF. Written as DNA, the CDR3 is TGTGCCAGCAACCCGACAGGGGGCTATGGCTACACCTTC.

The chain joins TRBV5-4 to TRBJ2-5, with 8 bases lining up with TRBD2. Looked up from germline, CDR1 is SGHNT and CDR2 is YYREEE (reference sequence). The CDR3 consists of 16 residues. The trim removed 1 base at V and 4 bases at J, leaving 9 bases unmatched. CDR3 residues: CASSLLAGGSGETQYF. The CDR3 DNA sequence: TGTGCCAGCAGCTTGTTGGCGGGGGGATCGGGAGAGACCCAGTACTTC. The variable domain in full, with the rest retrieved from reference TRBV5-4 and TRBJ2-5, is ETGVTQSPTHLIKTRGQQVTLRCSSQSGHNTVSWYQQALGQGPQFIFQYYREEENGRGNFPPRFSGLQFPNYSSELNVNALELDDSALYLCASSLLAGGSGETQYFGPGTRLLVL.

DNA of the CDR3: TGTGCCAGCAGCCAGGACGGACAGTATCAGCCCCAGCATTTT. This translates into CASSQDGQYQPQHF. The chain has TRBV4-2 and TRBJ1-5, with a possible D match to TRBD1 (6 bases). The germline V gene has CDR1 LGHNA and CDR2 YNFKEQ. The CDR3 totals 14 residues. The ends were cut back, 3 bases at V and 5 bases at J, with 11 bases in the middle.

The rearrangement joins TRBV5-6 to TRBJ1-5; no definite D call. CDR3 length equals 15 residues. CDR1 and CDR2 (germline): SGHDT, YYEEEE. Trimming left V 0 bases short and J 1 base short, with 8 bases between. The CDR3 loop reads CASSLASASNQPQHF. For the CDR3, the DNA is TGTGCCAGCAGCTTGGCGTCAGCAAGCAATCAGCCCCAGCATTTT.

The chain is built from TRBV6-6 and TRBJ1-1; possibly TRBD1 for D (6 bases). V shed 2 bases and J shed 5 bases, with 12 bases lying between them. There are 14 residues in the CDR3. The germline V gene has CDR1 MNHNY and CDR2 SVGAGI (reference sequence). The CDR3 nucleotides read TGTGCCAGCAGTTACGGGGGCCGTTGGACTGAAGCTTTCTTT. As protein: CASSYGGRWTEAFF.

This clone has a handful of counts. This sequence joins TRBV18 and TRBJ1-2, with a weak D call TRBD1 (6 bases). Germline lookup yields CDR1 KGHSH and CDR2 LQKENI. Deletions cut 0 bases from V and 4 bases from J, with 9 bases between. The CDR3 contains 14 residues. In DNA form, the CDR3 reads TGTGCCAGCTCACCACCGGGGGCCTCCTATGGCTACACCTTC. Translation gives CASSPPGASYGYTF.

V and J are TRBV4-1 and TRBJ2-1; the match to TRBD2 covers 8 bases. CDR1 and CDR2 from the germline V gene are MGHRA and YSYEKL. The CDR3 runs 19 residues. The V segment lost 4 bases and the J segment 1 base; nucleotides outside the gene matches: 15. CDR3 region: CASSRRGSGGFRSYNEQFF. CDR3 DNA sequence: TGCGCCAGCAGCCGGCGGGGGAGCGGGGGTTTTAGGTCCTACAATGAGCAGTTCTTC.

The rearrangement joins TRBV7-2 to TRBJ2-2; D is uncertain. V was cut by 5 bases and J by 11 bases, with 18 bases left in between. Germline V gene sequence: CDR1 SGHTA, CDR2 FQGNSA. The CDR3 sequence is 14 residues long. CDR3 residues: CASSLTGHKVELFF. The CDR3 bases are TGTGCCAGCAGCCTAACCGGGCACAAGGTAGAGCTGTTTTTT. Drawing the rest from reference TRBV7-2 and TRBJ2-2, the complete variable domain is GAGVSQSPSNKVTEKGKDVELRCDPISGHTALYWYRQSLGQGLEFLIYFQGNSAPDKSGLPSDRFSAERTGGSVSTLTIQRTQQEDSAVYLCASSLTGHKVELFFGEGSRLTVL.

The chain is built from TRBV6-5 and TRBJ2-3, with D possibly called TRBD1 or TRBD2 (5 bases each). V was clipped by 6 bases and J by 8 bases, with 21 bases between them. The CDR3 is 15 residues long. Germline lookup yields CDR1 MNHEY and CDR2 SVGAGI. CDR3 coding DNA: TGTGCCAGCAGCCTGGACGGGGCCAGAGGAGGTACGCAGTATTTT. This translates into CASSLDGARGGTQYF.

The CDR3 is CASSLITGGHPQPQHF. The CDR3 region has the DNA TGTGCCAGCAGTTTAATAACAGGAGGGCATCCACAGCCCCAGCATTTT. This chain connects TRBV28 to TRBJ1-5; the D gene is possibly TRBD1 (5 bases). Trimming cost V 2 bases and J 7 bases, with 18 bases left between them. CDR3 length: 16 amino acids. Per the germline V gene, CDR1 is MDHEN and CDR2 is SYDVKM.

This clone was counted a few times. In DNA, the CDR3 is TGTGCCTGGAGTGTCTCTCGGACACCTCCCATGAAAAAGATGTTTTTT. It specifies CAWSVSRTPPMKKMFF. This chain joins TRBV30 and TRBJ1-4; TRBD1 might be the D (5 bases). Per the germline V gene, CDR1 is GTSNPN and CDR2 is SVGIG (reference sequence). The CDR3 extends over 16 amino acids. Trimming left V 0 bases short and J 15 bases short, with 26 bases between.

The chain joins TRBV30 to TRBJ1-2; no clear D. The germline gives CDR1 GTSNPN, CDR2 SVGIG (reference sequence). This CDR3 has 10 amino acids. The germline V and J ends were trimmed by 2 bases and 8 bases, with 6 bases remaining between them. The CDR3 protein is CAWSSPGYTF. The CDR3 DNA is TGTGCCTGGAGTAGTCCGGGCTACACCTTC.

This clone was recorded a few times. J is TRBJ1-5 and V is TRBV4-1; a possible D gene is TRBD1 (5 bases). V lost 4 bases to trimming and J lost 4 bases, with 17 bases between them. Germline-derived CDR1 and CDR2 are MGHRA and YSYEKL. This CDR3 comprises 16 residues. In nucleotides, the CDR3 is TGCGCCAGCAGCCTACAAGGGTGGGGGAAGAATCAGCCCCAGCATTTT. This encodes CASSLQGWGKNQPQHF.

This clone was seen only once. The chain joins TRBV7-9 to TRBJ2-1, with 7 bases aligning to TRBD2. Unmatched junction bases numbered 6, after V lost 0 bases and J lost 10 bases. Per the germline V gene, CDR1 is SEHNR and CDR2 is FQNEAQ (reference sequence). There are 14 residues in the CDR3. The CDR3 DNA follows: TGTGCCAGCAGCTTAGCGGGAGGGCCTCTCGAGCAGTTCTTC. Translated: CASSLAGGPLEQFF.